A few counts support the clone carrying this T cell receptor beta chain. The data derive from a study of T-cell reconstitution after alpha-beta-depleted transplantation in children. Preparation of the TCRbeta library was carried out with unique molecular identifiers. TCRdb reprocessed the PCR reads via MiXCR and lists one record per CDR3 protein. The table lists about a million distinct CDR3 sequences, less than 30% of them singletons. V was cut by 6 bases and J by 6 bases, with 24 bases left in between. CDR3 length equals 16 residues. Germline CDR1 reads MDHEN; CDR2 reads SYDVKM. This clonotype was sampled from a boy under two years old who had a stem cell transplant for SCID, so the T cells may come from the graft donor. The sample here was PBMCs, mostly from graft donor cells, taken 360 days after TCRalphabeta/CD19-depleted stem cell transplant. The V call is TRBV28, the J call TRBJ2-7, with D possibly called TRBD1 or TRBD2 (5 bases each). CDR3 coding DNA: TGTGCCAGCAGATCGGGAAGGGGAAAGGGGTTTACCGAGCAGTACTTC. This gives the protein CASRSGRGKGFTEQYF.